This TCR beta chain was sequenced in a study of monozygotic twins with inflammatory bowel disease. The authors used approximately 3.5 ug of total RNA per TCR library. TCRdb reworked the 5' RACE reads into one entry per CDR3 protein, no DNA. This sample's clone table lists hundreds of thousands of distinct CDR3 sequences. Whole blood without T cell sorting served as the source of isolated total RNA. This CDR3 is built from 16 residues. Germline assignment: CDR1 GTSNPN and CDR2 SVGIG (reference sequence). Sequencing input: blood. The chain employs TRBV30 and TRBJ2-2; TCRdb outputs TRBD2, but without DNA this stays unchecked. The TCR originated in a human donor with ulcerative colitis or Crohn's disease, or a healthy co-twin of an affected twin (not recorded which). CDR3 sequence reads: CAWSVIGAGAGGELFF.